A single sample is the source of the 24 T cell receptor beta chains below, sequenced in a study of T cells in Graves' hyperthyroidism and ophthalmopathy (dated by TCRdb to about 2019). Library method: multiplex PCR. Data came from an Illumina HiSeq 2000. The TCR beta CDR3 regions were amplified from RNA transcripts. The first round of RT-PCR for the TCR CDR3 was performed with the HTBI primer set and the Qiagen OneStep RT-PCR kit. TCRdb reprocessing: public reads trimmed at Q25 with fastp, clones called with MiXCR, in-frame beta chains kept. CDR3 protein duplicates are merged, each entry listing the most common genes and DNA. The sample table records hundreds of thousands of distinct CDR3 sequences; 20% to 25% of these occur just once. The ten largest clones capture about 60% of the sample. Sequencing input: blood. These receptors were obtained from a man in his thirties or forties with Graves' ophthalmopathy.

This clonotype has ten or more counts. This rearrangement joins TRBV28 to TRBJ2-5; D is uncertain. Deletions cut 1 base from V and 5 bases from J, with 17 bases between. From germline, CDR1 is MDHEN and CDR2 SYDVKM. This CDR3 has 16 amino acids. CDR3 sequence: CASSLSRGSVGETQYF. In DNA, the CDR3 is TGTGCCAGCAGTTTATCTAGAGGATCGGTGGGTGAGACCCAGTACTTC.

The chain couples TRBV7-2 to TRBJ2-3; 10 positions agree with TRBD2. Germline V gives CDR1 SGHTA, CDR2 FQGNSA. There are 14 residues in the CDR3. The J segment lost 4 bases and the V segment lost 5 bases, leaving 3 bases of the junction unmatched. The CDR3 is CASSPGTSADTQYF. For the CDR3, the DNA is TGTGCCAGCAGCCCCGGGACTAGCGCAGATACGCAGTATTTT.

The J gene is TRBJ1-2, the V gene TRBV28; D remains unclear. The CDR3 loop spans 13 amino acids. Trimming shortened V by 8 bases and J by 6 bases, and 16 bases separated the two germline ends. Germline assignment: CDR1 MDHEN and CDR2 SYDVKM. The CDR3 sequence: CASRAVLFDGYTF. The CDR3 bases are TGTGCCAGCCGTGCGGTTCTGTTTGATGGCTACACCTTC.

The chain couples TRBV29-1 to TRBJ2-1; the match to TRBD2 covers 12 bases. The germline CDR1 and CDR2 sequences are SQVTM and ANQGSEA. Germline trimming cut 4 bases from V and 8 bases from J; bases unmatched to any gene: 15. This CDR3 has 17 amino acids. The CDR3 DNA follows: TGCAGCGTTGTCCGCCCGGACACTAGCGGGAGGAGCGATGAGCAGTTCTTC. Translation: CSVVRPDTSGRSDEQFF.

The sample holds a few counts of this clonotype. This chain connects TRBV11-1 to TRBJ2-1; D is uncertain. This CDR3 has 13 amino acids. Germline loops: CDR1 SGHAT, CDR2 FQDESV (reference sequence). V lost 8 bases and J lost 4, with 12 bases in between. The CDR3 sequence: CASESSSYNEQFF. In nucleotides, the CDR3 is TGTGCCAGCGAATCGTCCAGTTACAATGAGCAGTTCTTC.

In this sample, this clonotype turned up a few times. The V and J genes are TRBV11-2 and TRBJ1-1; TRBD1 matches 7 bases. With 1 base clipped from V and 14 bases from J, the junction kept 10 bases outside the gene matches. Germline CDR1 reads SGHAT; CDR2 reads FQNNGV. This CDR3 comprises 13 residues. CDR3 DNA sequence: TGTGCCAGCAGCTTAGCCGTCAGGGGGGGGGACTTCTTT. Its protein product is CASSLAVRGGDFF.

This clonotype was detected a few times. This chain connects TRBV6-1 to TRBJ2-7; a possible D gene is TRBD2 (6 bases). V gave up 10 bases and J gave up 6 bases, with 19 bases separating them. In germline, CDR1 is MNHNS, CDR2 SASEGT. The CDR3 contains 13 residues. The CDR3 sequence is CANGGIGAGEQYF. For the CDR3, the DNA is TGTGCCAACGGGGGTATCGGAGCGGGCGAGCAGTACTTC.

This clonotype occurred many times. The chain employs TRBV11-1 and TRBJ2-2; no reliable D call. With 3 bases removed from V and 1 base from J, the gap between germline ends came to 6 bases. This CDR3 contains 14 residues. Germline V CDR1 and CDR2: SGHAT, FQDESV (reference sequence). CDR3 sequence reads: CASSFGQNTGELFF. As DNA, the CDR3 is TGTGCCAGCAGCTTTGGCCAGAACACCGGGGAGCTGTTTTTT.

The chain uses TRBV6-1 and TRBJ2-2; D may be TRBD2 (6 bases). The CDR3 loop spans 15 amino acids. Looked up from germline, CDR1 is MNHNS and CDR2 is SASEGT. V was trimmed by 8 bases and J by 4 bases, leaving 17 bases between them. The CDR3 sequence: CASQILASLTGELFF. The CDR3 DNA reads as TGTGCCAGCCAAATACTAGCATCCCTCACCGGGGAGCTGTTTTTT.

This chain uses TRBV30 with TRBJ1-5, with 7 bases fitting TRBD1. The CDR3 consists of 16 residues. V was clipped by 1 base and J by 4 bases; unmatched bases: 10. Germline-derived CDR1 and CDR2 are GTSNPN and SVGIG (reference sequence). Here the CDR3 reads CAWSAQTGTQNQPQHF. For the CDR3, the DNA is TGTGCCTGGAGTGCTCAGACAGGGACACAGAATCAGCCCCAGCATTTT.

This clonotype has ten or more counts. The gene calls are TRBV2 and TRBJ2-3; 7 bases align to TRBD1. Germline V gene data show CDR1 as SNHLY and CDR2 as FYNNEI. The V segment lost 6 bases and the J segment 0 bases; nucleotides outside the gene matches: 6. CDR3 size: 15 residues. The CDR3 DNA reads as TGTGCCAGCAGGAGAAACAGGGGTAGCACAGATACGCAGTATTTT. Amino acids: CASRRNRGSTDTQYF.

This clonotype showed up many times. The gene calls are TRBV20-1 and TRBJ2-7, with TRBD1 as a possible D gene (5 bases). The germline V gene encodes CDR1 DFQATT and CDR2 SNEGSKA (reference sequence). V lost 5 bases, J lost 2 bases, and 10 bases lay in between. The CDR3 runs to 12 residues. CDR3 amino acids: CSAQRGTYEQYF. CDR3 bases: TGCAGTGCTCAAAGGGGTACCTACGAGCAGTACTTC.

Points on this clonotype: This clone may be a read error of a much larger clone one base away. In nucleotides, the CDR3 is TGTGCCAGCAGCCAGCGGGGGGCCGTTATAGATACGCAGTATTTT. Its protein product is CASSQRGAVIDTQYF. The J gene is TRBJ2-3, the V gene TRBV11-2; 9 bases fit TRBD2. Germline trimming cut 5 bases from V and 5 bases from J; bases unmatched to any gene: 8. The CDR3 loop spans 15 amino acids. The germline gives CDR1 SGHAT, CDR2 FQNNGV. Together with reference TRBV11-2 and TRBJ2-3, the CDR3 gives the full variable domain: EAGVAQSPRYKIIEKRQSVAFWCNPISGHATLYWYQQILGQGPKLLIQFQNNGVVDDSQLPKDRFSAERLKGVDSTLKIQPAKLEDSAVYLCASSQRGAVIDTQYFGPGTRLTVL.

This clonotype was observed a few times. V usage is TRBV5-5 and J usage is TRBJ2-7, with D possibly matching TRBD1 (6 bases). V dropped 1 base and J dropped 2 bases, with 10 bases sitting between them. Germline CDR1 and CDR2: SGHKS and YYEKEE (reference sequence). The CDR3 has 14 residues. As DNA, the CDR3 is TGTGCCAGCAGCTTGACAGGGATGCCCTACGAGCAGTACTTC. This translates into CASSLTGMPYEQYF. Using reference TRBV5-5 and TRBJ2-7 for the parts outside the CDR3, the full variable domain is DAGVTQSPTHLIKTRGQQVTLRCSPISGHKSVSWYQQVLGQGPQFIFQYYEKEERGRGNFPDRFSARQFPNYSSELNVNALLLGDSALYLCASSLTGMPYEQYFGPGTRLTVT.

Worth noting for this clonotype: Being one base from a much bigger clone, this may be a read error. The gene calls are TRBV20-1 and TRBJ1-2; the match to TRBD1 covers 7 bases. The CDR3 consists of 17 residues. The ends lost 0 bases at V and 4 bases at J; junction bases unmatched: 14. Per the germline V gene, CDR1 is DFQATT and CDR2 is SNEGSKA (reference sequence). The CDR3 spells CSARDGRQGVRIYGYTF. In DNA, the CDR3 is TGCAGTGCTAGAGATGGCAGACAGGGAGTAAGGATCTATGGCTACACCTTC.

The chain is built from TRBV7-6 and TRBJ2-7; D is uncertain. Trimming cost V 1 base and J 2 bases, with 9 bases left between them. The CDR3 length is 14 residues. Germline V gives CDR1 SGHVS, CDR2 FNYEAQ. The CDR3 DNA reads as TGTGCCAGCAGCTTAGAGCCCGGACCCTACGAGCAGTACTTC. This encodes CASSLEPGPYEQYF.

This clonotype has at least ten counts. The chain is built from TRBV28 and TRBJ1-2, with a weak D call TRBD1 (5 bases). The ends were cut back, 4 bases at V and 0 bases at J, with 12 bases in the middle. The CDR3 spans 15 residues. In germline, CDR1 is MDHEN, CDR2 SYDVKM. CDR3 amino acids: CASSSPGTSNYGYTF. For the CDR3, the DNA is TGTGCCAGCAGTTCCCCAGGGACTTCTAACTATGGCTACACCTTC.

This clonotype was seen repeatedly, ten times or more. In nucleotides, the CDR3 is TGTGCCAGCAGTGATCAAGGGTCAGGCTATGGCTACACCTTC. It translates to CASSDQGSGYGYTF. The V gene is TRBV2, the J gene TRBJ1-2; D not resolved. The V and J ends lost 3 bases and 4 bases respectively, with 12 bases between them. Per the germline V gene, CDR1 is SNHLY and CDR2 is FYNNEI. The CDR3 runs to 14 residues.

The V and J genes are TRBV28 and TRBJ2-1; no firm D call. This CDR3 region has 14 residues. Germline V gives CDR1 MDHEN, CDR2 SYDVKM. Between the trimmed V and J ends, which lost 5 bases and 7 bases, there was a span of 15 bases. The CDR3 loop reads CASSLLPPENEQFF. Here the CDR3 DNA reads TGTGCCAGCAGTCTACTCCCCCCGGAAAATGAGCAGTTCTTC. The full variable domain, with the rest looked up from reference TRBV28 and TRBJ2-1, is DVKVTQSSRYLVKRTGEKVFLECVQDMDHENMFWYRQDPGLGLRLIYFSYDVKMKEKGDIPEGYSVSREKKERFSLILESASTNQTSMYLCASSLLPPENEQFFGPGTRLTVL.

This clonotype showed up many times. The chain employs TRBV24-1 and TRBJ2-1; 12 bases map to TRBD2. V lost 2 bases and J lost 4; bases outside the gene matches: 5. The V gene's germline CDR1 is KGHDR and CDR2 SFDVKD. The CDR3 sequence is 17 residues long. CDR3 DNA sequence: TGTGCCACCAGTGATTCCGCTAGCGGGAGGGGTTACAATGAGCAGTTCTTC. This sequence encodes CATSDSASGRGYNEQFF.

The V and J genes are TRBV5-1 and TRBJ2-7; possible D gene TRBD1, 6 bases. Germline V gene sequence: CDR1 SGHRS, CDR2 YFSETQ. The CDR3 spans 12 residues. The chain's CDR3 is CAKGNRVYEQYF. The CDR3 DNA follows: TGCGCTAAAGGGAACAGGGTCTACGAGCAGTACTTC. The whole variable domain, remainder taken from reference TRBV5-1 and TRBJ2-7, is KAGVTQTPRYLIKTRGQQVTLSCSPISGHRSVSWYQQTPGQGLQFLFEYFSETQRNKGNFPGRFSGRQFSNSRSEMNVSTLELGDSALYLCAKGNRVYEQYFGPGTRLTVT.

This clonotype was counted at least ten times. The chain recombines TRBV12-3 or TRBV12-4 with TRBJ1-2; tentative D call: TRBD1 (6 bases). Trimming took 4 bases from V and 3 from J, leaving 15 bases between them. The CDR3 is made up of 15 amino acids. CDR3 sequence reads: CASSSTGLSYYGYTF. The CDR3 nucleotides read TGTGCCAGCAGTTCCACAGGGCTGTCGTACTATGGCTACACCTTC.

There are many counts of this clonotype. The rearrangement uses TRBV7-2 and TRBJ1-5; TRBD1 is a possible D gene (6 bases). Germline V gives CDR1 SGHTA, CDR2 FQGNSA. Trimming left V 1 base short and J 11 bases short, with 24 bases between. The CDR3 consists of 17 residues. For the CDR3, the DNA is TGTGCCAGCAGCTTAGGCGGGGTCAGGGGCCAGCGGGTAACCCAGCATTTT. Its translation: CASSLGGVRGQRVTQHF.

The chain uses TRBV19 and TRBJ1-2, with no clear D. This CDR3 is built from 16 residues. In germline, CDR1 is LNHDA, CDR2 SQIVND (reference sequence). V lost 7 bases to trimming and J lost 1 base, with 19 bases between them. The CDR3 sequence is CASIGPGANNNYGYTF. In nucleotides, the CDR3 is TGTGCCAGTATTGGCCCCGGAGCAAACAATAACTATGGCTACACCTTC. Full variable domain (remainder filled in from reference TRBV19 and TRBJ1-2): DGGITQSPKYLFRKEGQNVTLSCEQNLNHDAMYWYRQDPGQGLRLIYYSQIVNDFQKGDIAEGYSVSREKKESFPLTVTSAQKNPTAFYLCASIGPGANNNYGYTFGSGTRLTVV.